These 2 T cell receptor beta chains were sequenced from one sample in a study of a mutant IDH1 vaccine in newly diagnosed glioma. Clones were sequenced by immunoSEQ multiplex PCR, and TCRdb holds only the in-frame ones, with some missing. This sample yields about 56,000 clones, of which 75% are seen a single time; approximately 5.3% belongs to the top ten. For these TCRs, the target antigens are not known. The time point: week 47, end of study. A 20-mer mutant IDH1 peptide at 300 ug was injected subcutaneously with topical imiquimod. The sample was PBMCs, taken from a glioma patient whose treatment included an IDH1 peptide vaccine. These receptors originate from a man aged 45-65 years with glioma.

This clone was seen only a few times. The chain combines TRBV7-9 with TRBJ1-1; D uncertain. CDR1 is SEHNR, CDR2 FQNEAQ, per germline (reference sequence). The V end lost 8 bases, the J end lost 7 bases, and 17 bases lay between the germline ends. This CDR3 region has 13 residues. CDR3 nucleotide sequence: TGTGCCAGCGTCATGGAGGAGGGAGTTGAAGCTTTCTTT. It encodes CASVMEEGVEAFF.

The rearrangement uses TRBV9 and TRBJ2-4, with a tentative D call TRBD2 (6 bases). The germline CDR1 and CDR2 sequences are SGDLS and YYNGEE. This CDR3 region has 15 residues. V lost 4 bases and J 2 bases, leaving 13 bases between the germline ends. The CDR3 here is CASSPGGYSKNIQYF. DNA for the CDR3: TGTGCCAGCAGCCCCGGGGGTTACTCCAAAAACATTCAGTACTTC.